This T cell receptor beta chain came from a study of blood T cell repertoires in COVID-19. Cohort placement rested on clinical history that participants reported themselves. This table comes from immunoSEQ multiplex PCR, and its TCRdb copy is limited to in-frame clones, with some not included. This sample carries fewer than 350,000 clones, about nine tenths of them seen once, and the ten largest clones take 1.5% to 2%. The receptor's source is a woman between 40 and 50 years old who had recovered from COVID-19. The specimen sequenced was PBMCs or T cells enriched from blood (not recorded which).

CDR3: CASSFPSTDTQYF. The DNA for the CDR3 is TGTGCCAGCAGTTTTCCGAGCACAGATACGCAGTATTTT. This rearrangement joins TRBV12-3 or TRBV12-4 to TRBJ2-3, with D unresolved. V gave up 3 bases and J gave up 0 bases, with 4 bases separating them. This CDR3 spans 13 amino acids.